Shown below are 13 T cell receptor beta chains from a single sample sequenced in a study of T cells in Graves' hyperthyroidism and ophthalmopathy. RNA transcripts yielded amplified TCR beta CDR3 regions. First-round RT-PCR with HTBI primers amplified the TCR CDR3 region. TCRdb itself ran the multiplex PCR reads through MiXCR, one entry per CDR3 protein. The data show approximately 620,000 distinct CDR3 sequences, with about 16% seen just once and 3% to 4% held by the top ten. Sequenced: blood. The receptor source for this set is a woman aged 40 to 50 with Graves' ophthalmopathy.

In its sample, this clonotype was seen many times. This chain uses TRBV28 with TRBJ2-5; TRBD2 aligns across 9 bases. The V gene end was trimmed by 6 bases and the J gene end by 2 bases; junction bases not matched to a gene: 7. Looked up from germline, CDR1 is MDHEN and CDR2 is SYDVKM. This CDR3 has 15 residues. The CDR3 sequence: CASSHGTSTQETQYF. Written as DNA, the CDR3 is TGTGCCAGCAGCCACGGGACTAGCACTCAAGAGACCCAGTACTTC.

This clonotype was counted many times. The chain combines TRBV20-1 with TRBJ2-1; 14 bases fit TRBD2. Germline-derived CDR1 and CDR2 are DFQATT and SNEGSKA (reference sequence). CDR3 length equals 15 residues. V dropped 8 bases and J dropped 7; count of bases not matched to a gene: 10. Written as DNA, the CDR3 is TGCAGTTGCAGACTAGCGGGGGGGCCGGGGAATGAGCAGTTCTTC. Its translation is CSCRLAGGPGNEQFF.

This clonotype was seen at least ten times. The chain has TRBV6-1 and TRBJ2-1, with 10 bases lining up with TRBD2. In germline, CDR1 is MNHNS, CDR2 SASEGT. The CDR3 has 15 residues. Trimming removed 5 bases from V and 5 bases from J; junction bases left unmatched: 6. The CDR3 region has the DNA TGTGCCAGCAGTTTCGGGACTAGCGCGAACAATGAGCAGTTCTTC. Translating it yields CASSFGTSANNEQFF.

This clonotype was detected only a few times. The chain recombines TRBV18 with TRBJ2-3, with D uncertain. The germline V gene encodes CDR1 KGHSH and CDR2 LQKENI. The ends were cut back, 5 bases at V and 5 bases at J, with 5 bases in the middle. There are 11 residues in the CDR3. This CDR3 reads CASSNEDTQYF. The CDR3 nucleotides read TGTGCCAGCTCAAATGAAGATACGCAGTATTTT.

This clonotype was seen more than once but under ten times. The chain is built from TRBV2 and TRBJ2-5, with 7 bases lining up with TRBD2. The junction had 12 bases not matched to a gene; V was cut back by 6 bases and J by 14 bases. Germline V CDR1 and CDR2: SNHLY, FYNNEI. This CDR3 region has 12 residues. CDR3 in DNA: TGTGCCAGCAGGGGGCTTCACGGACTAGTCTACTTC. Translated, it gives CASRGLHGLVYF. The full variable domain, in which reference TRBV2 and TRBJ2-5 provide the parts outside the CDR3, is EPEVTQTPSHQVTQMGQEVILRCVPISNHLYFYWYRQILGQKVEFLVSFYNNEISEKSEIFDDQFSVERPDGSNFTLKIRSTKLEDSAMYFCASRGLHGLVYFGPGTRLLVL.

At least ten counts were recorded for this clonotype. V and J are TRBV30 and TRBJ1-1; D is perhaps TRBD1 (6 bases). This CDR3 is built from 12 residues. From germline, CDR1 is GTSNPN and CDR2 SVGIG (reference sequence). V was shortened by 3 bases and J by 3 bases, with 8 bases between the two germline ends. The CDR3 DNA follows: TGTGCCTGGAGCCCAGGGGACACTGAAGCTTTCTTT. Protein sequence: CAWSPGDTEAFF.

This clonotype showed up many times. A junction end diverges from the germline sequence, so it may reflect a read error. This chain links TRBV19 with TRBJ1-1; D is undetermined. Germline CDR1 reads LNHDA; CDR2 reads SQIVND (reference sequence). The CDR3 is 13 amino acids. The CDR3 coding sequence is TGCGCCAGCAGCCGGACTGGGGACACTGAAGCTTTCTTT. This sequence encodes CASSRTGDTEAFF.

On this clonotype itself: A much more abundant neighbour one base away suggests this may be a read error. This chain joins TRBV18 and TRBJ1-1; unclear D gene. The CDR3 has 13 amino acids. Germline values: CDR1 KGHSH, CDR2 LQKENI. V was clipped by 6 bases and J by 0 bases, with 8 bases between them. The CDR3 nucleotides are TGTGCCAGCTCCCACACGGTGAACACTGAAGCTTTCTTT. It codes for CASSHTVNTEAFF.

This clonotype has at least ten counts. The CDR3 DNA follows: TGTGCCTGGAGTGTTGACACTGAAGCTTTCTTT. Translating gives CAWSVDTEAFF. The chain recombines TRBV30 with TRBJ1-1; D remains unclear. V shed 0 bases and J shed 3 bases, with 2 bases lying between them. CDR1 and CDR2 (germline): GTSNPN, SVGIG (reference sequence). The CDR3 is 11 residues long. Supplemented by reference TRBV30 and TRBJ1-1, the full variable domain reads SQTIHQWPATLVQPVGSPLSLECTVEGTSNPNLYWYRQAAGRGLQLLFYSVGIGQISSEVPQNLSASRPQDRQFILSSKKLLLSDSGFYLCAWSVDTEAFFGQGTRLTVV.

The table lists this clonotype with many counts. The chain employs TRBV5-1 and TRBJ2-5; possibly TRBD2 for D (5 bases). The CDR3 totals 14 residues. Germline-derived CDR1 and CDR2 are SGHRS and YFSETQ. Trimming left V 0 bases short and J 4 bases short, with 10 bases between. CDR3 bases: TGCGCCAGCAGCTTGGCGGGGTCGGGAGAGACCCAGTACTTC. Its translation: CASSLAGSGETQYF.

There are many counts of this clonotype. J is TRBJ2-1 and V is TRBV12-3 or TRBV12-4, with 7 bases aligning to TRBD2. This CDR3 spans 13 amino acids. V lost 3 bases, J lost 12 bases, and 8 bases stayed unmatched. Here the CDR3 reads CASSFGGSGAQFF. The CDR3 region has the DNA TGTGCCAGCAGTTTTGGCGGGAGTGGCGCGCAGTTCTTC.

This chain joins TRBV29-1 and TRBJ2-3; tentatively, D is TRBD2 (6 bases). The germline V and J ends were trimmed by 6 bases and 2 bases, with 12 bases remaining between them. The CDR3 length is 13 residues. Germline V gene sequence: CDR1 SQVTM, CDR2 ANQGSEA. CDR3 loop: CSVGRMLTDTQYF. The CDR3 nucleotides read TGCAGCGTGGGGAGGATGCTCACAGATACGCAGTATTTT.

The genes are TRBV7-9 and TRBJ1-3, with unresolved D. Between the trimmed V and J ends, which lost 4 bases and 1 base, there was a span of 11 bases. The CDR3 has 15 residues. The germline V gene encodes CDR1 SEHNR and CDR2 FQNEAQ (reference sequence). CDR3 amino acids: CASSSEWVSGNTIYF. In nucleotides, the CDR3 is TGTGCCAGCAGCTCCGAGTGGGTTTCTGGAAACACCATATATTTT.